This TCR beta chain emerged from a study of molecular identifiers for immune sequencing clone quantification. General study findings and limits: Clones above 20 RNA copies held over 98% of effector molecules, under 1% in naive cells.

TCRdb analysed the PCR reads with MiXCR anew, one entry per CDR3 protein. The sample has some 11,000 distinct CDR3 sequences; 15% to 20% are singletons. The trim removed 1 base at V and 2 bases at J, leaving 6 bases unmatched. CDR1 and CDR2 from the germline V gene are MNHEY and SMNVEV (reference sequence). The CDR3 contains 18 residues. A CD8+CD4-CCR7+CD45RA+ phenotype served as the sorting definition for naive CD8 T cells. This clonotype was counted ten times or more. Antigen specificity is unknown. This rearrangement joins TRBV27 to TRBJ2-3; 13 bases fit TRBD2. Sequenced: naive CD8+ T cells from blood, with Jurkat cell RNA spiked in. Sample subset: FACS-sorted CD8+CD4-CCR7+CD45RA+ naive T cells. The TCR originated in a human donor in good health. Some libraries in this study had Jurkat cell RNA spiked in. In DNA, the CDR3 is TGTGCCAGCAGTTTATTACCGGGACTAGCGGGGATCACAGATACGCAGTATTTT. Translated, it gives CASSLLPGLAGITDTQYF.